This TCR beta chain originates from a study of STAT5B mutations in CD4+ large granular lymphocyte leukemia. V lost 5 bases to trimming and J lost 4 bases; unmatched junction nucleotides: 12. The length of the CDR3 is 18 residues. The V gene's germline CDR1 is SEHNR and CDR2 FQNEAQ (reference sequence). Worth noting for this clone: What it binds is unknown.

Produced via immunoSEQ multiplex PCR; TCRdb's table is partial and in-frame only. The sample has about 26,000 clones, around 78% seen once. Broader study findings: Top patient clones used TRBV06 genes more often: 8/27 versus 2/35 in controls.

This clonotype originated in a human donor in good health. Material: CD4+ T cells from blood buffy coats. This chain joins TRBV7-9 and TRBJ2-6; TRBD2 agrees at 9 bases. This CDR3 is CASSPQWREGWGANVLTF. The CDR3 DNA reads as TGTGCCAGCAGCCCACAATGGCGGGAGGGCTGGGGGGCCAACGTCCTGACTTTC.